The entry below gives a single T cell receptor beta chain sequence along with its context. Its antigen is not yet known. No per-base quality is available; no much larger clone lies one base away. The sample comes from a study of chemoradiotherapy in HPV16-positive cancers (dated 2022 in TCRdb). With respect to the entire study: Candidate HPV-specific T-cell clones and common TCR motifs were defined through functional T-cell assays on cells from a couple of HPV16-positive patients. The candidate HPV-specific TCRs and motifs were then tracked in TCR repertoires from 86 patients with HPV-related cancers. The study asked whether T-cell immunity to the HPV oncoproteins E6 and E7 changes during chemoradiotherapy and whether this immunity affects survival. Study-wide findings and limitations: The functional definition of HPV-specific T cells came from only a couple of HPV16-positive patients, and the survival association was reported for HPV16-positive patients. Expansion of candidate HPV-specific clones and E7-related TCR motifs was observed in the tumor microenvironment during treatment, whereas no such expansion was observed for non-HPV-specific T cells. In HPV16-positive patients, expansion of HPV-responsive T cells during chemoradiotherapy was associated with improved recurrence-free survival.

Sequences SGHRS (CDR1) and YFSETQ (CDR2) are obtained from the germline V gene. Compared with germline, V lacks 4 bases and J lacks 12 bases; bases without a gene match: 10. The CDR3 contains 14 residues, cysteine and phenylalanine counted. The only DNA kept is the CDR3, 42 bases in frame from the first base. Repertoires were sampled repeatedly over the course of chemoradiotherapy, so clonal expansion could be followed in the tumor microenvironment. Libraries were made using the immunoSEQ multiplex PCR assay. What TCRdb holds here is the immuneACCESS table cut down to in-frame rearrangements. Part of the clones is not present; checked against another copy, under half of the missing clones reflect an unresolved V gene, and the others are unexplained. The sample contains several thousand clones, 74% of them found a single time. The ten biggest clones cover roughly 17% of the sample.

The clonotype originates from a human donor with HPV-associated anogenital cancer. Sequences were derived from tumor tissue, sampled from a patient who underwent chemoradiotherapy. The chain joins TRBV5-1 to TRBJ1-6; TRBD1 agrees with 7 junctional bases. The CDR3 region reads CASSRSTGSVPLHF. Here is the DNA: TGCGCCAGCAGCCGATCGACAGGGTCGGTACCCCTCCACTTT.